Presented here are 15 T cell receptor beta chains from one specimen sequenced in a study of cytotoxic CD8 clonotypes in ibrutinib-treated CLL. TCRdb's copy holds only in-frame clones and misses some; the assay was immunoSEQ multiplex PCR. The table lists about 130,000 clones, approximately 85% of them singletons, with roughly 1.9% in the top ten. Specimen: PBMCs, collected after 24 months of ibrutinib treatment. The source of these receptors is a human donor with chronic lymphocytic leukemia.

J is TRBJ2-2 and V is TRBV10-2; no clear D. This CDR3 region has 12 residues. Germline CDR1 WSHSY, CDR2 SAAADI. The V end lost 7 bases, the J end lost 3 bases, and 6 bases lay between the germline ends. Written as DNA, the CDR3 is TGCGCCAGCAACGGCTACACCGGGGAGCTGTTTTTT. Protein sequence: CASNGYTGELFF.

The V call is TRBV28, the J call TRBJ2-7, with 8 bases identical to TRBD1. The V segment lost 6 bases and the J segment 2 bases; nucleotides outside the gene matches: 6. The CDR3 is 14 residues long. From germline, CDR1 is MDHEN and CDR2 SYDVKM. CDR3 sequence: CASSRTGQTYEQYF. The CDR3, as DNA: TGTGCCAGCAGCAGGACAGGGCAAACCTACGAGCAGTACTTC.

The chain combines TRBV27 with TRBJ2-1, with 11 bases fitting TRBD2. CDR1 MNHEY and CDR2 SMNVEV come from the germline V gene (reference sequence). V lost 5 bases and J lost 8; bases outside the gene matches: 14. CDR3 length: 17 amino acids. The CDR3 DNA reads as TGTGCCAGCAGTCCAGGACTAGCGGGCTCCTACGGACATGAGCAGTTCTTC. Translated: CASSPGLAGSYGHEQFF.

The V call is TRBV6-6, the J call TRBJ1-1; 8 bases map to TRBD1. CDR3 length: 14 residues. Germline CDR1 reads MNHNY; CDR2 reads SVGAGI (reference sequence). After removal of 6 bases from V and 3 bases from J, the junction contained 6 bases not matched to a gene. CDR3: CASSSQGAHTEAFF. CDR3 sequence (DNA): TGTGCCAGCAGCTCTCAGGGGGCCCACACTGAAGCTTTCTTT.

This chain joins TRBV19 and TRBJ1-1; 7 bases are a match to TRBD1. CDR1 and CDR2 (germline): LNHDA, SQIVND (reference sequence). The CDR3 contains 15 residues. V shed 5 bases and J 4 bases; nucleotides not matched to a gene: 10. The CDR3 nucleotides read TGTGCCAGTAGTTCCCGGACAGGCGACAGCACTGAAGCTTTCTTT. As protein: CASSSRTGDSTEAFF.

The V and J genes are TRBV6-5 and TRBJ2-5; 8 bases are a match to TRBD2. The CDR3 has 15 amino acids. The V gene's germline CDR1 is MNHEY and CDR2 SVGAGI. The ends lost 4 bases at V and 5 bases at J; junction bases unmatched: 9. The CDR3 spells CASSLRGGHRETQYF. The DNA for the CDR3 is TGTGCCAGCAGTTTGCGCGGGGGGCATCGGGAGACCCAGTACTTC.

V is TRBV6-5 and J is TRBJ1-2; tentatively, D is TRBD1 (5 bases). Germline loops: CDR1 MNHEY, CDR2 SVGAGI. V lost 2 bases and J 2 bases, leaving 15 bases between the germline ends. The CDR3 length is 16 residues. The CDR3 DNA reads TGTGCCAGCAGTTACCCCCTCGGGGGAACAAACTATGGCTACACCTTC. Encoded protein: CASSYPLGGTNYGYTF.

The rearrangement links TRBV21-1 to TRBJ2-7. TRBV21-1 is listed as a pseudogene. There are 13 residues in the CDR3. In DNA, the CDR3 is TGTGCCAGCAGCAAATTTGGTATCTACGAGCAGTACTTC. Its translation is CASSKFGIYEQYF.

The chain couples TRBV18 to TRBJ1-3; TRBD1 is a possible D gene (5 bases). V was pared by 2 bases and J by 0 bases, with 8 bases between. From germline, CDR1 is KGHSH and CDR2 LQKENI. CDR3 length: 15 amino acids. The CDR3 nucleotides are TGTGCCAGCTCACCAGGGGCTGTCTCTGGAAACACCATATATTTT. This encodes CASSPGAVSGNTIYF.

This clone has just a few counts. The genes are TRBV27 and TRBJ2-7; D unclear. The CDR3 sequence is 12 residues long. With 7 bases removed from V and 2 bases from J, the gap between germline ends came to 9 bases. Germline-derived CDR1 and CDR2 are MNHEY and SMNVEV (reference sequence). The DNA of the CDR3 is TGTGCCAGCACCAGACCGACCTACGAGCAGTACTTC. It specifies CASTRPTYEQYF.

The chain combines TRBV25-1 with TRBJ1-4; 8 bases align to TRBD1. Germline values: CDR1 MGHDK, CDR2 SYGVNS. The CDR3 runs 11 residues. The CDR3 DNA sequence: TGTGGGACAGGGACTAATGAAAAACTGTTTTTT. Protein: CGTGTNEKLFF.

This clone was counted only a few times. The chain recombines TRBV18 with TRBJ2-7; D not certain. The V end lost 1 base, the J end lost 4 bases, and 11 bases lay between the germline ends. The germline V gene encodes CDR1 KGHSH and CDR2 LQKENI. The CDR3 length is 14 residues. Here the CDR3 DNA reads TGTGCCAGCTCACCACGGGAAGAGCAGTACGAGCAGTACTTC. It is translated as CASSPREEQYEQYF. Full variable domain (missing parts from reference TRBV18 and TRBJ2-7): NAGVMQNPRHLVRRRGQEARLRCSPMKGHSHVYWYRQLPEEGLKFMVYLQKENIIDESGMPKERFSAEFPKEGPSILRIQQVVRGDSAAYFCASSPREEQYEQYFGPGTRLTVT.

The chain recombines TRBV5-5 with TRBJ2-7; D assignment may be TRBD1 or TRBD2 (6 bases each). This CDR3 has 15 residues. Germline CDR1 is SGHKS and CDR2 is YYEKEE (reference sequence). Trimming took off 0 bases at V and 2 bases at J, with 12 bases between the two ends. Here the CDR3 DNA reads TGTGCCAGCAGCTTGGGCCAGGGGACTCCCTACGAGCAGTACTTC. Translation: CASSLGQGTPYEQYF.

In DNA form, the CDR3 reads TGTGCCAGCAGCTTAGTAGGGGGGACCCAAGAGACCCAGTACTTC. Translating it yields CASSLVGGTQETQYF. The gene calls are TRBV7-7 and TRBJ2-5; D tentatively fits TRBD1 or TRBD2 (6 bases each). The V gene's germline CDR1 is SSHAT and CDR2 FNYEAQ (reference sequence). Trimming left V 1 base short and J 1 base short, with 10 bases between. The CDR3 runs to 15 residues.

The chain is built from TRBV2 and TRBJ2-1; 13 bases agree with TRBD2. After removal of 3 bases from V and 4 bases from J, the junction contained 0 bases not matched to a gene. The CDR3 is 15 amino acids. Germline lookup yields CDR1 SNHLY and CDR2 FYNNEI. CDR3: CASSEGLAGYNEQFF. CDR3 nucleotides: TGTGCCAGCAGTGAGGGACTAGCGGGATACAATGAGCAGTTCTTC.